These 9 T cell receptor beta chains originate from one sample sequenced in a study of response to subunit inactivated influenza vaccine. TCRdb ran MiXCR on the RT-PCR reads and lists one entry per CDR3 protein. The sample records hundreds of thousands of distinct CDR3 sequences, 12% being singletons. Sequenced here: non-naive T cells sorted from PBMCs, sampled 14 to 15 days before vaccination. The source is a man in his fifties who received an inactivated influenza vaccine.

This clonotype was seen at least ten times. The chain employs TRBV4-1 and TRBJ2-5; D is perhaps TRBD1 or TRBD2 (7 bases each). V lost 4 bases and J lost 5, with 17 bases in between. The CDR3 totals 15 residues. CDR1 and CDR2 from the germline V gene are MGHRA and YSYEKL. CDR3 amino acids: CASSLPGGARETQYF. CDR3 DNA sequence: TGCGCCAGCAGCCTACCAGGGGGGGCGAGGGAGACCCAGTACTTC.

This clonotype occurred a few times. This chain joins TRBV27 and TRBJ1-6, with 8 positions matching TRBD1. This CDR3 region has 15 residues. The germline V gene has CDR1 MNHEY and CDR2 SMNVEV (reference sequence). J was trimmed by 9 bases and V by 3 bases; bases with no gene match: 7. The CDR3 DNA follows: TGTGCCAGCAGTTTTCAGGGGGCTAGGGGTTCACCCCTCCACTTT. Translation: CASSFQGARGSPLHF.

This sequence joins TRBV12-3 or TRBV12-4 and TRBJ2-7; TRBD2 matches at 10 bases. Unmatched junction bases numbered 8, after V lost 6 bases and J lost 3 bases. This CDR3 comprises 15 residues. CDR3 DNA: TGTGCCAGCAGCCGGGGACTAGCGATGGGCTACGAGCAGTACTTC. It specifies CASSRGLAMGYEQYF.

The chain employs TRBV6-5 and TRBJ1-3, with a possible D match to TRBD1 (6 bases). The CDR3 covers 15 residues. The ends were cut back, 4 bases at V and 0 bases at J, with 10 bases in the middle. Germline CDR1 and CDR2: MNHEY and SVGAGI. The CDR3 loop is CASSFDRRSGNTIYF. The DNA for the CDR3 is TGTGCCAGCAGTTTCGACAGGCGCTCTGGAAACACCATATATTTT.

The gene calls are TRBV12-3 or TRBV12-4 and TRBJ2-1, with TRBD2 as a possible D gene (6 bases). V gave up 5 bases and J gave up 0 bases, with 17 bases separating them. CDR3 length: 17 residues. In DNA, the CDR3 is TGTGCCAGCAGTCCTAGTCGGGCGGGGCCCTCCTACAATGAGCAGTTCTTC. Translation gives CASSPSRAGPSYNEQFF.

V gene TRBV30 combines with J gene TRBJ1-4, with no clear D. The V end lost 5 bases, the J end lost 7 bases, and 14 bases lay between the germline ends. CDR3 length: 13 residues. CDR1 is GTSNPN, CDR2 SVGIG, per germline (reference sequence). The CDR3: CAWRPEGIEKLFF. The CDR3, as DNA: TGTGCCTGGCGGCCAGAGGGTATTGAAAAACTGTTTTTT. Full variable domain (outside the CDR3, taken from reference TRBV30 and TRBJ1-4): SQTIHQWPATLVQPVGSPLSLECTVEGTSNPNLYWYRQAAGRGLQLLFYSVGIGQISSEVPQNLSASRPQDRQFILSSKKLLLSDSGFYLCAWRPEGIEKLFFGSGTQLSVL.

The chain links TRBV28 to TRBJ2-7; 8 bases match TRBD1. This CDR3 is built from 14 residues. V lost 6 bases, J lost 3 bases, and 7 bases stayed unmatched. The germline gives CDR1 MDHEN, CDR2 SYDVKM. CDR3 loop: CASSSDRDYYEQYF. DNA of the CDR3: TGTGCCAGCAGCTCGGACAGGGATTACTACGAGCAGTACTTC.

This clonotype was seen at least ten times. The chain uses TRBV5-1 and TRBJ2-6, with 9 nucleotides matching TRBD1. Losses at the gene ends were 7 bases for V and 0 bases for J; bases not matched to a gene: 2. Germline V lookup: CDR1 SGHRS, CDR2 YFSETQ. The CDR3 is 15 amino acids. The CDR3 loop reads CASGTGPSGANVLTF. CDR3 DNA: TGCGCCAGCGGGACAGGGCCCTCTGGGGCCAACGTCCTGACTTTC. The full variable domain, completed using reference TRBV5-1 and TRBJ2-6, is KAGVTQTPRYLIKTRGQQVTLSCSPISGHRSVSWYQQTPGQGLQFLFEYFSETQRNKGNFPGRFSGRQFSNSRSEMNVSTLELGDSALYLCASGTGPSGANVLTFGAGSRLTVL.

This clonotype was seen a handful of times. CDR3 in amino acids: CSASPTGYYGYTF. The CDR3 DNA follows: TGCAGTGCAAGCCCGACAGGCTACTATGGCTACACCTTC. This rearrangement joins TRBV20-1 to TRBJ1-2, with a possible D match to TRBD1 (6 bases). The V end lost 6 bases, the J end lost 3 bases, and 14 bases lay between the germline ends. Germline loops: CDR1 DFQATT, CDR2 SNEGSKA (reference sequence). The CDR3 sequence is 13 residues long.